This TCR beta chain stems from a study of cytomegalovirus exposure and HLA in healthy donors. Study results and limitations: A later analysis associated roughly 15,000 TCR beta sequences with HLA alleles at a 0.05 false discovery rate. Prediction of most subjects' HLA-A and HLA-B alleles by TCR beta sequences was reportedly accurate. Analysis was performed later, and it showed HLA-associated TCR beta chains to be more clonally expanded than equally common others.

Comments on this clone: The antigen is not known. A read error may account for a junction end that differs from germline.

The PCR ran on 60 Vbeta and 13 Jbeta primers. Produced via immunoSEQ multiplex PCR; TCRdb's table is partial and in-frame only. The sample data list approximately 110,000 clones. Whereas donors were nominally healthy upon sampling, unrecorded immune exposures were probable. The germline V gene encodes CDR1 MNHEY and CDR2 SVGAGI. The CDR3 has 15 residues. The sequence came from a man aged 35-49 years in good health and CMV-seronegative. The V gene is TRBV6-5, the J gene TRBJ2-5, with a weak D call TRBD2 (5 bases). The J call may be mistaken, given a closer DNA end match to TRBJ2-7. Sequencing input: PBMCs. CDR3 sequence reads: CASSTRGATSFEQYF. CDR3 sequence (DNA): TGTGCCAGCAGTACCCGGGGTGCTACCTCCTTCGAGCAGTACTTC.